This T cell receptor (beta chain) was captured by sequencing in a study of control samples from healthy donors and cancer patients. In regard to this clone: An end of the junction does not agree with germline; a read error may underlie this.

This table comes from immunoSEQ multiplex PCR, and its TCRdb copy is limited to in-frame clones, with some not included. The sample has under 150,000 clones; around nine tenths are singletons. In germline, CDR1 is SSHAT, CDR2 FNYEAQ (reference sequence). This CDR3 has 15 residues. This TCR was sampled from a man younger than 45 in good health. The V gene is TRBV7-7, the J gene TRBJ2-2; 8 bases are a match to TRBD2. Input material: blood. The CDR3, as DNA: TGTGCTAGCAGCTTAGTAGCGGGAAACACCGGGGAGCTGTTTTTT. This sequence encodes CASSLVAGNTGELFF.